This section outlines one T cell receptor beta chain sequence together with its context. This receptor's antigen is unknown. Base quality data are lacking; no much larger clone is found one base away. Library preparation was by 5' RACE. The sample was run on an Illumina HiSeq 2000. Template switching introduced a universal primer binding site; the final cDNA contained a unique molecular identifier, enabling accurate counting of TCR cDNA molecules. First-strand cDNA for TCR alpha and beta chains was synthesized from specific primers in the conserved constant-segment region. To control for contamination, every cDNA library was double barcoded, receiving both a SMART-Mk sample barcode and Illumina barcodes. Two successive PCR steps introduced TruSeq adapter sequences along with Illumina sample barcodes. Sequencing of the TCR alpha and beta cDNA libraries was done on the Illumina HiSeq platform using custom primers. The study's processing was this. Raw reads were processed with MiGEC to extract unique molecular identifiers, and MiXCR was used to determine CDR3 positions. Recombination models were inferred per individual with the repgenHMM and IGoR tools using an EM algorithm. Shared clonotypes were analyzed with the tcR package in R, and sharing was normalized by the product of cloneset sizes. To study raw recombination free of thymic and clonal selection effects, out-of-frame nonproductive sequences were analyzed. The raw public data were reprocessed by TCRdb itself: fastp quality trimming at Q25, MiXCR clonotype calling, in-frame beta chains only. One record per CDR3 amino acid sequence lists the most common genes and DNA. The V and J calls here are based on TCRdb, not the publication. Across this sample there are approximately 280,000 distinct CDR3 sequences, with roughly 8.6% seen only once. The ten largest make up about 2.1% of the sample.

Every donor in the study was a healthy Caucasian. Three pairs of female monozygotic twins, all aged 18 to 29 years, were included in the twin cohort. Miltenyi CD45RO+ enrichment and human naive T-cell isolation kits were used to isolate memory (CD45RO+) and naive T cells from PBMC. This specimen belongs to a study of identical twins (dated by TCRdb to 2016 to 2017). Notes on the research overall: The study deep-sequenced TCR alpha and beta repertoires from monozygotic twins, unrelated adults of various ages and cord blood to test whether fetal clonotypes persist. To rule out contamination, the twin experiments were replicated at different times with different library preparation protocols.

V lost 5 bases and J lost 0 bases; the stretch between them is 19 bases long. Including the terminal cysteine and phenylalanine, the CDR3 comprises 17 residues. Only CDR3 DNA remains: 51 bases, in frame from the first base. As encoded in the germline V gene, CDR1 is KGHSH while CDR2 is LQKENI. Study-wide conclusions, independent of this receptor: Because the same donors could not be followed over many years, the conclusions relied on cross-sectional statistical analysis. Abundant cord blood beta clonotypes carried fewer insertions; young adult naive repertoires showed a weaker similar trend, while memory repertoires showed none. The excess sharing between twins in beta out-of-frame sequences was weaker because fewer shared sequences reduced the signal-to-noise ratio. Out-of-frame TCR alpha sharing in monozygotic twins was systematically underestimated by recombination models, whereas sharing between unrelated individuals was in agreement with the recombination models. Invariant T cells such as MAIT and iNKT could partly confound zero-insertion analyses, though diverse VJ usage argued against this for most clonotypes. Out-of-frame TCR alpha sequences shared between twins showed an excess of low generation-probability sequences compared with coincidental sharing between unrelated individuals.

This sample also belongs to another study, concerning yellow fever vaccine responses in identical twins. The second study's authors report: According to the authors, in identical twins the way T cells responded to vaccination appeared partly convergent and partly personalized. In identical twins, the study followed T cell clones that responded to the vaccine with precision.

Specimen: memory (CD45RO+) T cells sorted from blood. According to the study, the label for this sample's cell subset or site signals: CD45RO+ enriched T cells. This chain joins TRBV18 to TRBJ1-1; TRBD1 might be the D gene, on 6 matching bases. The origin of this receptor is a woman between 18 and 29 years old in good health. The CDR3 here reads CASSSSSWGQVNTEAFF. The base sequence is TGTGCCAGCTCAAGTTCGTCGTGGGGGCAAGTGAACACTGAAGCTTTCTTT.